These 29 T cell receptor beta chains were all obtained from the same sample, sequenced in a study of T cells after yellow fever vaccination. TCRdb itself ran the 5' RACE reads through MiXCR, one entry per CDR3 protein. Among some 600,000 distinct CDR3 sequences listed, approximately 13% were seen once. The sequences come from PBMCs, collected on the day of the yellow fever booster vaccination. The origin of the receptors is a man aged 30-40 years who received the YFV17D yellow fever vaccine.

The rearrangement joins TRBV5-4 to TRBJ2-5, with a possible D match to TRBD2 (6 bases). Germline CDR1 reads SGHNT; CDR2 reads YYREEE (reference sequence). The V gene lost 3 bases and the J gene lost 10 bases, with 22 bases spanning the gap. This CDR3 contains 15 residues. The CDR3 loop reads CASSSGTGLEEGQYF. The DNA of the CDR3 is TGTGCCAGCAGCTCTGGGACCGGCCTTGAGGAGGGCCAGTACTTC.

This clonotype was seen only a few times. V is TRBV7-2 and J is TRBJ2-3; D gene unclear. The CDR3 contains 15 residues. CDR1 and CDR2 from the germline V gene are SGHTA and FQGNSA. The ends were cut back, 4 bases at V and 3 bases at J, with 14 bases in the middle. For the CDR3, the DNA is TGTGCCAGCAGCTCCCCTGGGATAGGGACAGATACGCAGTATTTT. This codes for CASSSPGIGTDTQYF.

This clonotype was recorded a few times. J is TRBJ2-7 and V is TRBV20-1, with D possibly TRBD1 on 6 matching bases. V lost 1 base and J lost 5, with 15 bases in between. Germline V gene sequence: CDR1 DFQATT, CDR2 SNEGSKA (reference sequence). The CDR3 contains 14 residues. In DNA, the CDR3 is TGCAGTGCTAGAGGAGGGGGTTCTCCGGACGAGCAGTACTTC. Translated: CSARGGGSPDEQYF.

This clonotype qualifies as medium-sized (0.01 to 0.1%). The CDR3 DNA reads TGTGCCAGCAGCACCCGGGAGATTGAGCAGTTCTTC. Protein product: CASSTREIEQFF. The chain employs TRBV11-2 and TRBJ2-1; the D gene is possibly TRBD2 (6 bases). Germline assignment: CDR1 SGHAT and CDR2 FQNNGV. The germline V and J ends were trimmed by 5 bases and 9 bases, with 11 bases remaining between them. The CDR3 extends over 12 amino acids.

This clonotype has more than one count but fewer than ten. The CDR3 DNA reads TGCGCCAGCAGCCAAGGCCTACAGAACATCAGAGAGACCCAGTACTTC. Translating it yields CASSQGLQNIRETQYF. V is TRBV4-1 and J is TRBJ2-5; D is unresolved. V lost 1 base and J 4 bases, leaving 16 bases between the germline ends. The CDR3 consists of 16 residues. Germline V gives CDR1 MGHRA, CDR2 YSYEKL.

This clonotype was counted at least ten times. V is TRBV6-5 and J is TRBJ1-1; 7 nucleotides line up with TRBD1. The germline V gene has CDR1 MNHEY and CDR2 SVGAGI. The CDR3 totals 15 residues. Trimming at V came to 0 bases and at J to 5 bases, leaving 6 bases not matched to a gene. The CDR3 is CASSYSPQGITEAFF. CDR3 bases: TGTGCCAGCAGTTACTCGCCACAGGGGATTACTGAAGCTTTCTTT.

This clonotype turned up a few times. This chain connects TRBV5-1 to TRBJ2-2; a weak D match, TRBD1 (6 bases). Germline assignment: CDR1 SGHRS and CDR2 YFSETQ. V was clipped by 7 bases and J by 7 bases, with 14 bases between them. This CDR3 has 13 residues. The CDR3 region has the DNA TGCGCCAGCGGGGACACTTCGGGCGGGGAGCTGTTTTTT. Translating it yields CASGDTSGGELFF.

The V and J genes are TRBV7-3 and TRBJ2-1; 8 nucleotides match TRBD2. There are 16 residues in the CDR3. Germline-derived CDR1 and CDR2 are SGHTA and FQGTGA. Unmatched junction bases numbered 14, after V lost 5 bases and J lost 8 bases. The CDR3 nucleotides are TGTGCCAGCAGCAAAGCCCCCGGGACTAGGATGGATGAGCAGTTCTTC. It translates to CASSKAPGTRMDEQFF.

The chain combines TRBV6-1 with TRBJ2-1, with 8 nucleotides matching TRBD2. J lost 7 bases, V lost 6 bases, and 5 bases had no gene match. The germline V gene encodes CDR1 MNHNS and CDR2 SASEGT. This CDR3 has 13 amino acids. The CDR3 protein is CASRGTSGNEQFF. In DNA form, the CDR3 reads TGTGCCAGCAGAGGAACTAGCGGTAATGAGCAGTTCTTC.

This clonotype was seen ten or more times. The V gene is TRBV25-1, the J gene TRBJ2-1, with TRBD1 matching 7 bases. This CDR3 is built from 18 residues. Germline V gene data show CDR1 as MGHDK and CDR2 as SYGVNS. V gave up 5 bases and J gave up 8 bases; unmatched junction bases: 21. Here the CDR3 reads CASSSRRQGTRVGDEQFF. Here the CDR3 DNA reads TGTGCCAGCAGTTCACGTCGACAGGGTACGAGGGTCGGGGATGAGCAGTTCTTC.

As regards this clonotype: At one end the junction does not follow the germline gene, possibly because of a read error. The rearrangement links TRBV3-1 to TRBJ2-7; the D gene is possibly TRBD1 (6 bases). This CDR3 spans 13 amino acids. CDR1 and CDR2 (germline): LGHDT, YNNKEL (reference sequence). The CDR3 coding sequence is TGTGCCAGCAACCAACTCTCAGGGGTCGAGCAGTACTTC. Encoded protein: CASNQLSGVEQYF.

J is TRBJ2-1 and V is TRBV29-1; 10 bases match TRBD2. CDR1 SQVTM and CDR2 ANQGSEA come from the germline V gene. Trimming removed 8 bases from V and 6 bases from J; junction bases left unmatched: 10. The CDR3 totals 14 residues. The CDR3 nucleotides are TGCAGCTTTTCCAGGACTAGCGGAGGCAATGAGCAGTTCTTC. It yields the protein CSFSRTSGGNEQFF.

Only a few counts were recorded for this clonotype. The genes are TRBV6-4 and TRBJ2-7; the match to TRBD2 covers 14 bases. This CDR3 has 20 amino acids. The germline gives CDR1 MRHNA, CDR2 SNTAGT. The V gene end was trimmed by 5 bases and the J gene end by 4 bases; junction bases not matched to a gene: 19. The CDR3: CASSTGTLRLAGGPGYEQYF. CDR3 nucleotide sequence: TGTGCCAGCAGTACCGGGACACTTCGACTAGCGGGAGGGCCAGGGTACGAGCAGTACTTC.

The chain has TRBV20-1 and TRBJ1-4; no reliable D call. V was pared by 6 bases and J by 4 bases, with 6 bases between. From germline, CDR1 is DFQATT and CDR2 SNEGSKA (reference sequence). The CDR3 has 11 residues. CDR3 in amino acids: CSALLNEKLFF. CDR3 sequence (DNA): TGCAGTGCCCTACTTAATGAAAAACTGTTTTTT.

The chain carries TRBV5-1 and TRBJ2-7, with D possibly matching TRBD2 (5 bases). Trimming pared 5 bases from V and 0 bases from J, leaving 21 bases between. The germline gives CDR1 SGHRS, CDR2 YFSETQ. CDR3 length equals 17 residues. The CDR3 region is CASRKDTSTGFSYEQYF. For the CDR3, the DNA is TGCGCCAGCAGAAAAGATACCTCTACGGGATTCTCCTACGAGCAGTACTTC.

V gene TRBV7-2 combines with J gene TRBJ2-3; D is unresolved. CDR1 is SGHTA, CDR2 FQGNSA, per germline. The V end lost 7 bases, the J end lost 0 bases, and 14 bases lay between the germline ends. The CDR3 consists of 15 residues. CDR3 DNA: TGTGCCAGCAACACGTACGGAACTAGCACAGATACGCAGTATTTT. This gives the protein CASNTYGTSTDTQYF.

This clonotype has just a few counts. This chain uses TRBV30 with TRBJ2-1; D is tentatively TRBD1 or TRBD2 (6 bases each). The CDR3 length is 13 residues. The V gene lost 2 bases and the J gene lost 16 bases, with 21 bases spanning the gap. Looked up from germline, CDR1 is GTSNPN and CDR2 is SVGIG (reference sequence). The CDR3 sequence is CAWSRGDNPSFFF. CDR3 sequence (DNA): TGTGCCTGGAGTCGCGGGGACAACCCCTCCTTTTTCTTC.

The table lists this clonotype with a few counts. V gene TRBV6-5 combines with J gene TRBJ2-3, with D perhaps matching TRBD1 or TRBD2 (5 bases each). This CDR3 comprises 17 residues. Trimming left V 0 bases short and J 1 base short, with 14 bases between. Germline V gives CDR1 MNHEY, CDR2 SVGAGI. CDR3 loop: CASSYSFRVGGTDTQYF. In DNA, the CDR3 is TGTGCCAGCAGTTACTCTTTCAGGGTGGGGGGCACAGATACGCAGTATTTT.

This clonotype has only a few counts. The genes are TRBV9 and TRBJ2-5; TRBD1 is a possible D gene (5 bases). Germline assignment: CDR1 SGDLS and CDR2 YYNGEE. CDR3 size: 14 residues. Between the trimmed V and J ends, which lost 4 bases and 0 bases, there was a span of 10 bases. CDR3 DNA: TGTGCCAGCAGCAAACGACAGTACCAAGAGACCCAGTACTTC. Its translation is CASSKRQYQETQYF.

This sequence joins TRBV7-2 and TRBJ2-7; TRBD1 matches at 10 bases. Germline V gene sequence: CDR1 SGHTA, CDR2 FQGNSA. The J segment lost 2 bases and the V segment lost 4 bases, leaving 2 bases of the junction unmatched. This CDR3 has 14 amino acids. Here the CDR3 DNA reads TGTGCCAGCAGCTCGACAGGGGGCCCCTACGAGCAGTACTTC. Amino acid sequence: CASSSTGGPYEQYF.

This clonotype was counted a few times. This chain joins TRBV20-1 and TRBJ2-5, with TRBD1 matching over 7 bases. The V gene's germline CDR1 is DFQATT and CDR2 SNEGSKA (reference sequence). The CDR3 has 14 residues. Trimming removed 6 bases from V and 4 bases from J; junction bases left unmatched: 11. CDR3 nucleotides: TGCAGTGCCGGAAAGACAGGGAAGCGAGAGACCCAGTACTTC. It encodes CSAGKTGKRETQYF.

V usage is TRBV30 and J usage is TRBJ2-4, with D perhaps assigned TRBD1 or TRBD2 (5 bases each). This CDR3 is 12 amino acids long. Germline V gives CDR1 GTSNPN, CDR2 SVGIG (reference sequence). The V end was cut by 2 bases, the J end by 6 bases, with 8 bases between. The CDR3 bases are TGTGCCTGGAGTCGGGACCTAAACATTCAGTACTTC. Its protein is CAWSRDLNIQYF.

The chain links TRBV25-1 to TRBJ1-1; no clear D gene. Trimming stripped 10 bases from V and 0 bases from J, with 9 bases between. The CDR3 totals 12 residues. Germline lookup yields CDR1 MGHDK and CDR2 SYGVNS. The CDR3 DNA is TGTGCCACCCGCGGGGTGAACACTGAAGCTTTCTTT. As protein: CATRGVNTEAFF.

This clonotype was counted only a few times. This CDR3 is CSASRTGVFYNEQFF. The CDR3 region has the DNA TGCAGTGCTAGTCGCACAGGGGTTTTCTACAATGAGCAGTTCTTC. This rearrangement joins TRBV20-1 to TRBJ2-1, with TRBD1 matching 7 bases. V trimming: 3 bases; J trimming: 3 bases; junction bases outside the gene matches: 8. CDR1 and CDR2 (germline): DFQATT, SNEGSKA (reference sequence). There are 15 residues in the CDR3.

This clonotype was picked up a small number of times. The rearrangement joins TRBV28 to TRBJ2-3; D ambiguous. Per germline, CDR1 MDHEN and CDR2 SYDVKM. This CDR3 is built from 15 residues. Trimming removed 2 bases at V and 0 bases at J, with 9 bases between. The chain's CDR3 is CASSLVPASTDTQYF. The CDR3 nucleotides are TGTGCCAGCAGTTTAGTGCCAGCTAGCACAGATACGCAGTATTTT.

The sample holds many counts of this clonotype. The genes are TRBV4-2 and TRBJ2-2, with TRBD2 matching over 9 bases. Trimming cost V 6 bases and J 2 bases; bases outside gene matches: 10. This CDR3 spans 17 amino acids. CDR1 is LGHNA, CDR2 YNFKEQ, per germline. The CDR3 region is CASRLGLAGINTGELFF. CDR3 in DNA: TGTGCCAGCAGACTCGGGCTAGCGGGGATTAACACCGGGGAGCTGTTTTTT.

The sample holds a few counts of this clonotype. The V gene is TRBV5-1, the J gene TRBJ2-3; D is undetermined. The germline CDR1 and CDR2 sequences are SGHRS and YFSETQ. The CDR3 totals 16 residues. V was cut by 4 bases and J by 0 bases, with 15 bases left in between. The chain's CDR3 is CASSGSGLMSTDTQYF. The CDR3 DNA sequence: TGCGCCAGCAGCGGATCAGGTTTAATGAGCACAGATACGCAGTATTTT.

This clonotype has a handful of counts. The rearrangement uses TRBV20-1 and TRBJ2-3, with D unresolved. This CDR3 has 12 amino acids. The V and J ends lost 3 bases and 0 bases respectively, with 4 bases between them. The V gene's germline CDR1 is DFQATT and CDR2 SNEGSKA (reference sequence). CDR3 DNA: TGCAGTGCTAGGGCTAGCACAGATACGCAGTATTTT. Residues: CSARASTDTQYF.

The chain has TRBV6-5 and TRBJ1-2; 7 bases map to TRBD1. J gave up 6 bases and V 4 bases, and 2 bases lay outside the gene matches. The germline CDR1 and CDR2 sequences are MNHEY and SVGAGI. The CDR3 contains 12 residues. CDR3 bases: TGTGCCAGCAGTTCTAGGGGGCATGGCTACACCTTC. It specifies CASSSRGHGYTF.